A selection of T cell receptor beta chains follows, all from one sample in a study of T cells in Graves' hyperthyroidism and ophthalmopathy. MiXCR, applied by TCRdb to the multiplex PCR reads, yields one record per CDR3 protein. The data contain hundreds of thousands of distinct CDR3 sequences, around 15% of them seen just once; the ten biggest clones take up about 12%. The sequencing input was blood. These receptor sequences come from a man in his late teens or twenties with Graves' ophthalmopathy. The CDR3 runs from the conserved cysteine through the conserved F or W. A D gene is named only where the DNA matches it firmly. Size is stated for part of the rows, as once, few or many counts, or as a class when the clone is expanded.

CDR3nt: TGTGCCAGCAGCTCGCGACCCAGATCCGGGGAGCTGTTTTTT
CDR3aa: CASSSRPRSGELFF
v_gene: TRBV7-8
d_gene: NA
j_gene: TRBJ2-2
abundance: many

CDR3nt: TGCGCCAGCAGCTTGGCCGGGATTAAAGCGGGAGAGCAGTACTTC
CDR3aa: CASSLAGIKAGEQYF
v_gene: TRBV5-1
d_gene: TRBD2
j_gene: TRBJ2-7
abundance: many

CDR3nt: TGCGCCAGCAGCTTGGGCACACAGTCCGGTATTGGCTACACCTTC
CDR3aa: CASSLGTQSGIGYTF
v_gene: TRBV5-1
d_gene: NA
j_gene: TRBJ1-2
abundance: many

CDR3nt: TGTGCCAGCAGTGGCTGGGGGACTAGCGGGTTCAATGAGCAGTTCTTC
CDR3aa: CASSGWGTSGFNEQFF
v_gene: TRBV6-1
d_gene: TRBD2
j_gene: TRBJ2-1
abundance: many

CDR3nt: TGTGCCAGCAGCCGGCCGGACTTTAAAGAGACCCAGTACTTC
CDR3aa: CASSRPDFKETQYF
v_gene: TRBV5-1
d_gene: NA
j_gene: TRBJ2-5
abundance: few

CDR3nt: TGCAGTGCCCAGGGGGGACTAGCAGGATACGAGCAGTACTTC
CDR3aa: CSAQGGLAGYEQYF
v_gene: TRBV20-1
d_gene: TRBD2
j_gene: TRBJ2-7
abundance: few

CDR3nt: TGTGCCAGCAGCGCCTCTTACGGCATAGGAAATTCACCCCTCCACTTT
CDR3aa: CASSASYGIGNSPLHF
v_gene: TRBV13
d_gene: NA
j_gene: TRBJ1-6
abundance: NA

CDR3nt: TGTGCCAGCAGCTCCGAAACCTGGGGACAGGCCTCCTACGAGCAGTACTTC
CDR3aa: CASSSETWGQASYEQYF
v_gene: TRBV7-9
d_gene: TRBD1
j_gene: TRBJ2-7
abundance: many

CDR3nt: TGCAGTGCTCCCCTCGAAGCGGGGGTTCCAGATACGCAGTATTTT
CDR3aa: CSAPLEAGVPDTQYF
v_gene: TRBV20-1
d_gene: TRBD2
j_gene: TRBJ2-3
abundance: NA

CDR3nt: TGTGCCAGCATTACAGGGTTCGGCAATCAGCCCCAGCATTTT
CDR3aa: CASITGFGNQPQHF
v_gene: TRBV6-1
d_gene: NA
j_gene: TRBJ1-5
abundance: many

CDR3nt: TGTGCCAGCACCCAGGGTGAGGATGAGCAGTTCTTC
CDR3aa: CASTQGEDEQFF
v_gene: TRBV12-3/TRBV12-4
d_gene: NA
j_gene: TRBJ2-1
abundance: few

CDR3nt: TGTGCCAGCAGCCCCGGGACGGTCCTCAACGAGCAGTACTTC
CDR3aa: CASSPGTVLNEQYF
v_gene: TRBV5-6
d_gene: NA
j_gene: TRBJ2-7
abundance: many

CDR3nt: TGTGCCAGCAGCGACAGGGGACTGATTTACAATGAGCAGTTCTTC
CDR3aa: CASSDRGLIYNEQFF
v_gene: TRBV5-4
d_gene: TRBD1
j_gene: TRBJ2-1
abundance: many

CDR3nt: TGTGCCACCAGTGATGGTAGGGGAAATGAGCAGTTCTTC
CDR3aa: CATSDGRGNEQFF
v_gene: TRBV24-1
d_gene: NA
j_gene: TRBJ2-1
abundance: many

CDR3nt: TGTGCCAGCAAAAAAGGACAGAGCAACTATGGCTACACCTTC
CDR3aa: CASKKGQSNYGYTF
v_gene: TRBV12-3/TRBV12-4
d_gene: NA
j_gene: TRBJ1-2
abundance: many

CDR3nt: TGTGCCAGCAGCTTAAGTGGTGGCAGGGGGGTTGAGACCCAGTACTTC
CDR3aa: CASSLSGGRGVETQYF
v_gene: TRBV7-2
d_gene: NA
j_gene: TRBJ2-5
abundance: many

CDR3nt: TGTGCCAGCAGTCATGGACTAGCGGGAGTCGTGCAGTACTTC
CDR3aa: CASSHGLAGVVQYF
v_gene: TRBV12-3/TRBV12-4
d_gene: TRBD2
j_gene: TRBJ2-7
abundance: many

CDR3nt: TGCGCCAGCAGTCATGACTTGGGCAGGAGCTCCTACGAGCAGTACTTC
CDR3aa: CASSHDLGRSSYEQYF
v_gene: TRBV4-1
d_gene: NA
j_gene: TRBJ2-7
abundance: NA

CDR3nt: TGTGCCAGTAGTATGGGGCAGGGTTGGAATCAGCCCCAGCATTTT
CDR3aa: CASSMGQGWNQPQHF
v_gene: TRBV19
d_gene: NA
j_gene: TRBJ1-5
abundance: many

CDR3nt: TGTGCCAGCAGCTTAGCGGTCTTCTCCTACAATGAGCAGTTCTTC
CDR3aa: CASSLAVFSYNEQFF
v_gene: TRBV5-6
d_gene: NA
j_gene: TRBJ2-1
abundance: NA

CDR3nt: TGCAGCGTTGAGGACGAGAACTATGGCTACACCTTC
CDR3aa: CSVEDENYGYTF
v_gene: TRBV29-1
d_gene: NA
j_gene: TRBJ1-2
abundance: many

CDR3nt: TGTGCCACCAGCCCGGGACAGGGAGGGGACTATTCGGTCGATGAGCAGTTCTTC
CDR3aa: CATSPGQGGDYSVDEQFF
v_gene: TRBV15
d_gene: TRBD1
j_gene: TRBJ2-1
abundance: NA

CDR3nt: TGTGCCAGCAGCGTAAGGACAGGGGAGATCTACGAGCAGTACTTC
CDR3aa: CASSVRTGEIYEQYF
v_gene: TRBV9
d_gene: TRBD1
j_gene: TRBJ2-7
abundance: many

CDR3nt: TGTGCCAGCAGCCCCGGACAGGGGTCGGACTATGGCTACACCTTC
CDR3aa: CASSPGQGSDYGYTF
v_gene: TRBV4-2
d_gene: TRBD1
j_gene: TRBJ1-2
abundance: many

CDR3nt: TGCGCCAGCAGCCAAGTCGACGGACGTACGCACCGTTTGGACTTC
CDR3aa: CASSQVDGRTHRLDF
v_gene: TRBV4-1
d_gene: NA
j_gene: TRBJ2-5
abundance: NA

CDR3nt: TGCAGTGCTAGAGATCAGTACAGCCTCTCTGGGGCCAACGTCCTGACTTTC
CDR3aa: CSARDQYSLSGANVLTF
v_gene: TRBV20-1
d_gene: NA
j_gene: TRBJ2-6
abundance: many

CDR3nt: TGCAGTGCTAGCCCCGTAGGGAAAAGCTCCTACAATGAGCAGTTCTTC
CDR3aa: CSASPVGKSSYNEQFF
v_gene: TRBV20-1
d_gene: NA
j_gene: TRBJ2-1
abundance: many

CDR3nt: TGTGCCAGCAGCTACCCCCTGGGTTCCGGGGAGCTGTTTTTT
CDR3aa: CASSYPLGSGELFF
v_gene: TRBV11-2
d_gene: NA
j_gene: TRBJ2-2
abundance: many

CDR3nt: TGTGCCAGCAGCTTATTAGTGACACATAGCACAGATACGCAGTATTTT
CDR3aa: CASSLLVTHSTDTQYF
v_gene: TRBV11-3
d_gene: NA
j_gene: TRBJ2-3
abundance: many

CDR3nt: TGTGCCAGCAGCCTCGGGACAGGAAATACCTATGGCTACACCTTC
CDR3aa: CASSLGTGNTYGYTF
v_gene: TRBV7-9
d_gene: TRBD1
j_gene: TRBJ1-2
abundance: many

CDR3nt: TGTGCCAGCAGCTTAGACCCGGGGGTCTACGAGCAGTACTTC
CDR3aa: CASSLDPGVYEQYF
v_gene: TRBV7-2
d_gene: NA
j_gene: TRBJ2-7
abundance: many

CDR3nt: TGTGCCAGCAGTCTGGACGGTTTTGAAGCTTTCTTT
CDR3aa: CASSLDGFEAFF
v_gene: TRBV12-3/TRBV12-4
d_gene: NA
j_gene: TRBJ1-1
abundance: many

CDR3nt: TGCGCCAGCAGCCAAGTCCTGAGCTCCTACAATGAGCAGTTCTTC
CDR3aa: CASSQVLSSYNEQFF
v_gene: TRBV4-1
d_gene: NA
j_gene: TRBJ2-1
abundance: many

CDR3nt: TGTGCCAGCAAAAAAGGGGGACCCGCCCCGGACGGCTACACCTTC
CDR3aa: CASKKGGPAPDGYTF
v_gene: TRBV6-1
d_gene: NA
j_gene: TRBJ1-2
abundance: NA

CDR3nt: TGTGCCAGCAGCTTCCCCTTAGCGGGAGCGTCCTACAATGAGCAGTTCTTC
CDR3aa: CASSFPLAGASYNEQFF
v_gene: TRBV7-8
d_gene: TRBD2
j_gene: TRBJ2-1
abundance: many

CDR3nt: TGTGCCAGCAGCCAAGATCACGCTTATACGCAGTATTTT
CDR3aa: CASSQDHAYTQYF
v_gene: TRBV14
d_gene: NA
j_gene: TRBJ2-3
abundance: many

CDR3nt: TGTGCCAGCAGCCCGGGGACATTTAGCCACGGGGAGCTGTTTTTT
CDR3aa: CASSPGTFSHGELFF
v_gene: TRBV27
d_gene: NA
j_gene: TRBJ2-2
abundance: NA

CDR3nt: TGCGCCAGCAGCCCGGATCGCACAGATACGCAGTATTTT
CDR3aa: CASSPDRTDTQYF
v_gene: TRBV18
d_gene: NA
j_gene: TRBJ2-3
abundance: many

CDR3nt: TGCGCCAGCAGCGCGTCCCCCGGGGGACAGGGTAGGGAGACCCAGTACTTC
CDR3aa: CASSASPGGQGRETQYF
v_gene: TRBV5-1
d_gene: TRBD1
j_gene: TRBJ2-5
abundance: few

CDR3nt: TGTGCCAGTACCACGACCGGGACTAGAAATCAAGAGACCCAGTACTTC
CDR3aa: CASTTTGTRNQETQYF
v_gene: TRBV7-9
d_gene: TRBD2
j_gene: TRBJ2-5
abundance: NA

CDR3nt: TGCGCCAGCAGCCAAGATGGGACTGGGCGTTCACCCCTCCACTTT
CDR3aa: CASSQDGTGRSPLHF
v_gene: TRBV4-1
d_gene: NA
j_gene: TRBJ1-6
abundance: few

CDR3nt: TGTGCCAGCAGTGTGGACAGGGACCACGAGCAGTACTTC
CDR3aa: CASSVDRDHEQYF
v_gene: TRBV2
d_gene: TRBD1
j_gene: TRBJ2-7
abundance: many

CDR3nt: TGTGCCAGCAGCCCGCCCGGTTGGGGCGAGGAAGGCTACACCTTC
CDR3aa: CASSPPGWGEEGYTF
v_gene: TRBV7-9
d_gene: NA
j_gene: TRBJ1-2
abundance: few

CDR3nt: TGTGCCAGTAGTTGGGAATGGGCTCAGCCCCAGCATTTT
CDR3aa: CASSWEWAQPQHF
v_gene: TRBV19
d_gene: NA
j_gene: TRBJ1-5
abundance: NA

CDR3nt: TGCGCCAGCAGTGCGGGGATGGACACTGAAGCTTTCTTT
CDR3aa: CASSAGMDTEAFF
v_gene: TRBV5-1
d_gene: NA
j_gene: TRBJ1-1
abundance: many

CDR3nt: TGCGCCAGCTCCCGGGACAGATCCTACAATGAGCAGTTCTTC
CDR3aa: CASSRDRSYNEQFF
v_gene: TRBV10-1
d_gene: TRBD1
j_gene: TRBJ2-1
abundance: few

CDR3nt: TGCAGCGTTTCGGACAGCACATACGAGCAGTACTTC
CDR3aa: CSVSDSTYEQYF
v_gene: TRBV29-1
d_gene: NA
j_gene: TRBJ2-7
abundance: many

CDR3nt: TGCAGTGCTAGAGATCTCGGGCGGGGGGGCGGTAACACCGGGGAGCTGTTTTTT
CDR3aa: CSARDLGRGGGNTGELFF
v_gene: TRBV20-1
d_gene: TRBD2
j_gene: TRBJ2-2
abundance: few

CDR3nt: TGTGCCAGCGGAGTGGCCTACGAGCAGTACTTC
CDR3aa: CASGVAYEQYF
v_gene: TRBV7-9
d_gene: NA
j_gene: TRBJ2-7
abundance: many

CDR3nt: TGTGCCAGCAGCGTAGCCCCCCAGGGACCCCAGCATTTT
CDR3aa: CASSVAPQGPQHF
v_gene: TRBV9
d_gene: NA
j_gene: TRBJ1-5
abundance: many

CDR3nt: TGTGCCAGCAGCTTAGAAGTATTCTCCTACAATGAGCAGTTCTTC
CDR3aa: CASSLEVFSYNEQFF
v_gene: TRBV7-9
d_gene: NA
j_gene: TRBJ2-1
abundance: many

CDR3nt: TGTGCCAGCAACTGGTTAGTGGGGGAGCAGTACTTC
CDR3aa: CASNWLVGEQYF
v_gene: TRBV6-1
d_gene: NA
j_gene: TRBJ2-7
abundance: few

CDR3nt: TGTGCCAGCAGCTTAAGACAGGGGGGAGATGAGCAGTTCTTC
CDR3aa: CASSLRQGGDEQFF
v_gene: TRBV7-6
d_gene: TRBD1
j_gene: TRBJ2-1
abundance: many